This T cell receptor (beta chain) is drawn from a study of T cell clones after liver transplantation. This clone was counted between two and nine times. Assay used: immunoSEQ multiplex PCR; TCRdb lists only in-frame clones, some missing. The repertoire holds 98,000 or so clones, with about 81% as singletons. Between the trimmed V and J ends, which lost 5 bases and 1 base, there was a span of 5 bases. In germline, CDR1 is SEHNR, CDR2 FQNEAQ (reference sequence). There are 12 residues in the CDR3. Source: CD4+ T cells from blood, taken before liver transplant. The receptor was derived from a human donor who received a liver transplant. V is TRBV7-9 and J is TRBJ2-5; unclear D gene. The CDR3 spells CASSTIQETQYF. The CDR3 region has the DNA TGTGCCAGCAGCACTATCCAAGAGACCCAGTACTTC.